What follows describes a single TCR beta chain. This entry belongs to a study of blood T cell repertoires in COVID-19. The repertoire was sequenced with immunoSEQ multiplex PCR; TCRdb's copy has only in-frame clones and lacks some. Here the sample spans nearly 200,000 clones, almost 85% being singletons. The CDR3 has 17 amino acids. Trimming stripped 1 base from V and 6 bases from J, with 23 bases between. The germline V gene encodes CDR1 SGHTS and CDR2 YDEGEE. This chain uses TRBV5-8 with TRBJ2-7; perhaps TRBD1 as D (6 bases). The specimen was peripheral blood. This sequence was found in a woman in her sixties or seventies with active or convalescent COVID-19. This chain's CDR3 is CASSLIPFGTINPEQYF. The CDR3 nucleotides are TGTGCCAGCAGCTTGATACCCTTCGGGACAATTAATCCCGAGCAGTACTTC.